This T cell receptor (beta chain) appears in the sequencing data of a study of blood T cell repertoires in COVID-19. The overall study: Sites in the United States, Italy and Spain provided acute and convalescent COVID-19 samples. Sources were T cells, B-cell-depleted T cells, or PBMCs; the material itself was cDNA or gDNA.

V lost 7 bases and J lost 6, with 10 bases in between. This CDR3 has 12 amino acids. Germline V gene lookup returns CDR1 MDHEN and CDR2 SYDVKM. As originally analysed: Estimated nucleated cell counts came from reference gene primer amplification. Repertoires were generated with immunoSEQ multiplex PCR, while TCRdb's copy carries only in-frame clones and drops some. Clone size and V and J calls were adopted from that table, with D and trimming inferred from the DNA. The sample carries about 140,000 clones, around 82% recorded once. This TCR derives from a human donor in a cohort sampled during active COVID-19. The sequencing input was peripheral blood. This chain connects TRBV28 to TRBJ1-3; D not resolved. This CDR3 reads CASTKTPNTIYF. The CDR3 nucleotides read TGTGCCAGCACCAAGACTCCAAACACCATATATTTT.